This note documents a single T cell receptor (beta chain) sequence. What it binds is unknown. This specimen comes from a study of shared clonotypes between healthy human individuals. Study summary: Each donor's CD8 memory used one plate, CD8 naive two, each CD4 subset three.

A split of CD4+ cells into CD45RA+ naive and CD45RA-negative memory subsets was performed. V shed 1 base and J shed 6 bases, with 10 bases lying between them. Germline V gene data show CDR1 as SGHTA and CDR2 as FQGNSA. The CDR3 is 13 amino acids. Study-level points and caveats: The four-donor shared clonotypes exceeded non-shared clonotypes in generation probability, with non-shared ones scoring lower.

Replicate PCRs for sorted subsets used 200 ng DNA; this equaled tens of thousands of T cell genomes. Method: immunoSEQ multiplex PCR; TCRdb's copy keeps in-frame clones and lacks some. Among about 990,000 clones listed, roughly 74% were seen once. This clonotype originated in a man aged 18-30 years in good health. Some clones in this sample may be carry-over from other donors' samples. Sequencing input: memory CD4+ T cells from PBMCs. Subset of the sample: CD45RA-negative fraction. This chain connects TRBV7-2 to TRBJ2-7; D is perhaps TRBD1 (5 bases). The CDR3 here is CASSLVGTGEQYF. The DNA for the CDR3 is TGTGCCAGCAGCTTAGTGGGAACAGGCGAGCAGTACTTC.